This T cell receptor (beta chain) derives from a study of T-cell reconstitution after alpha-beta-depleted transplantation in children. This clonotype has at least ten counts. Unique molecular identifiers were used in preparing the TCRbeta library. TCRdb itself ran the PCR reads through MiXCR, one entry per CDR3 protein. The sample records fewer than 700,000 distinct CDR3 sequences, around 13% being singletons. The V gene's germline CDR1 is LGHNA and CDR2 YSLEER. The CDR3 covers 16 residues. V gave up 0 bases and J gave up 2 bases, with 11 bases separating them. The chain carries TRBV4-3 and TRBJ2-1; TRBD2 might be the D (6 bases). The receptor was derived from a male patient younger than 18 who had a stem cell transplant for acute myeloid leukemia, so the T cells may come from the graft donor. The sequencing used PBMCs, mostly from graft donor cells, collected 360 days after TCRalphabeta/CD19-depleted stem cell transplant. The DNA for the CDR3 is TGCGCCAGCAGCCAAGATTGGAGGGCTGCCTACAATGAGCAGTTCTTC. This encodes CASSQDWRAAYNEQFF.